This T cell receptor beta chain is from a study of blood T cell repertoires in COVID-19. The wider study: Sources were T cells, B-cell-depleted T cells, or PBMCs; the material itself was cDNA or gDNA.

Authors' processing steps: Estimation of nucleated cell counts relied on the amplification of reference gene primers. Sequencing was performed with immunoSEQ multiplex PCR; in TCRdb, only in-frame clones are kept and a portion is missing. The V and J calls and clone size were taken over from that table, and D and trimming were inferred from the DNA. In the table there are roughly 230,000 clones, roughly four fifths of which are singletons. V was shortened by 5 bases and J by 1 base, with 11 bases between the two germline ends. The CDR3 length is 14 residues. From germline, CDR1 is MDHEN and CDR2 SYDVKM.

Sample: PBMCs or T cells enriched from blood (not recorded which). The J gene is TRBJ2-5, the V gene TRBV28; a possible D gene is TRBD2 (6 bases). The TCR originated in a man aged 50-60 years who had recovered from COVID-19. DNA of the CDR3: TGTGCCAGCAGTAACTCGGGGGTCCAAGAGACCCAGTACTTC. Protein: CASSNSGVQETQYF.